This T cell receptor beta chain was profiled in a study of T cell clonotyping in hematopoietic cell transplantation. Study context: Recipients' pretransplant samples followed cytoreduction. Findings of the study overall: At the given depth, recipient repertoires were over 95% de novo clonotypes. Without cell sorting, CD4 versus CD8 contributions remain unresolved.

Germline V gene lookup returns CDR1 MGHRA and CDR2 YSYEKL. CDR3 length: 15 residues. V trimming: 5 bases; J trimming: 9 bases; junction bases outside the gene matches: 13. Time point of the sample: recipient sample about 28 days before transplant, after cytoreduction. Samples: about 28 days before transplant, then days 30, 100 and 180 after. TCRdb's table, derived via immunoSEQ multiplex PCR, lists solely in-frame clones and lacks some. The sample includes 20,000 to 25,000 clones, roughly 90% of them seen just once. Concerning this clone itself: Its antigen is undetermined.

The sequenced sample was peripheral blood mononuclear cells, obtained before stem cell transplant. The receptor's source is a man younger than 35 with biphenotypic leukemia. Some clones in this sample may be carry-over from other donors' samples. The rearrangement uses TRBV4-1 and TRBJ2-5; the match to TRBD2 covers 9 bases. The CDR3 protein is CASSEWLAGSRAQYF. CDR3 DNA: TGCGCCAGCAGCGAGTGGCTAGCGGGGTCGCGGGCCCAGTACTTC.